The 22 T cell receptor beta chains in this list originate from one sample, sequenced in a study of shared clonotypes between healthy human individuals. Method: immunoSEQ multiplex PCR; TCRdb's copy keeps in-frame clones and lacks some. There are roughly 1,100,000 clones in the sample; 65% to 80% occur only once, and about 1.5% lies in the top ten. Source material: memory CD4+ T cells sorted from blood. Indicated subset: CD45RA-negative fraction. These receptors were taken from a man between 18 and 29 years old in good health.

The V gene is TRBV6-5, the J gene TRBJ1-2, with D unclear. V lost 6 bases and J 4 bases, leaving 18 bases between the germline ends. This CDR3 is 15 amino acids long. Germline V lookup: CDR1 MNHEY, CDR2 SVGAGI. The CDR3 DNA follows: TGTGCCAGCAGCACCAACCCATCTGTGGGCTATGGCTACACCTTC. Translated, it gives CASSTNPSVGYGYTF.

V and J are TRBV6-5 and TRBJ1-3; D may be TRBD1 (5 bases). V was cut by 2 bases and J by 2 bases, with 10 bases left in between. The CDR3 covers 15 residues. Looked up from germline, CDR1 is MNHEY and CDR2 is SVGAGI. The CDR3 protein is CASSYGQGAGNTIYF. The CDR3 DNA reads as TGTGCCAGCAGTTACGGGCAGGGTGCTGGAAACACCATATATTTT.

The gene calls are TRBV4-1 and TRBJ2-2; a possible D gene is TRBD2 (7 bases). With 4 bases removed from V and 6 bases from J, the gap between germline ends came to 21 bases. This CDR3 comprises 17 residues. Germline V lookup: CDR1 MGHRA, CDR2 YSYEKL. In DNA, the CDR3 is TGCGCCAGCAGCCTTGCCCTGGCGGGGGCCACGGCCGGGGAGCTGTTTTTT. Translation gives CASSLALAGATAGELFF.

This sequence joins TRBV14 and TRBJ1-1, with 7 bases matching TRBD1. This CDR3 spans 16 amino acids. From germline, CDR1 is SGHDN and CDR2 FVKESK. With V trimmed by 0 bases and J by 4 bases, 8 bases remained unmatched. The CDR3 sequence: CASSQDLGQKGTEAFF. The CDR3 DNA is TGTGCCAGCAGCCAAGATTTGGGACAGAAAGGCACTGAAGCTTTCTTT.

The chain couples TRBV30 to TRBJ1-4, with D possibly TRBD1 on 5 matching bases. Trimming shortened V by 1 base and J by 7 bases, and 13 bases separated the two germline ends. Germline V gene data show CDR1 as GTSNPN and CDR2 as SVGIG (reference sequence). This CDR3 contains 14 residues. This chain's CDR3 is CAWSAGKGREKLFF. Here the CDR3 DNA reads TGTGCCTGGAGTGCAGGGAAGGGGCGTGAAAAACTGTTTTTT.

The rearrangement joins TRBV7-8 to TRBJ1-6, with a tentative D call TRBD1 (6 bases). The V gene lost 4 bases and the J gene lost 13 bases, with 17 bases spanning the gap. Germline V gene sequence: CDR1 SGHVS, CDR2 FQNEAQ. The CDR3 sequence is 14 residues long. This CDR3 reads CASSSAGAAIPLHF. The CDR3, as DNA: TGTGCCAGCAGCTCCGCAGGGGCCGCAATCCCCCTCCACTTT. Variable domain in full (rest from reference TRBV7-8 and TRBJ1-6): GAGVSQSPRYKVAKRGQDVALRCDPISGHVSLFWYQQALGQGPEFLTYFQNEAQLDKSGLPSDRFFAERPEGSVSTLKIQRTQQEDSAVYLCASSSAGAAIPLHFGNGTRLTVT.

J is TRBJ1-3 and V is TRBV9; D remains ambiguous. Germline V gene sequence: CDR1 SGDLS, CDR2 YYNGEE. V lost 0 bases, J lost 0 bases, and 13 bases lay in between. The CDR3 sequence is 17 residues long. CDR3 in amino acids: CASSVVPIGSSGNTIYF. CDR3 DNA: TGTGCCAGCAGCGTAGTTCCCATCGGAAGCTCTGGAAACACCATATATTTT.

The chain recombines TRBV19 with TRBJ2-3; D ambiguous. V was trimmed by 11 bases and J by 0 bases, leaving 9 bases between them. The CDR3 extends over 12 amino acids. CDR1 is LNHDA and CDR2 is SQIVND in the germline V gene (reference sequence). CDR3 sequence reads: CACSPSTDTQYF. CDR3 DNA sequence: TGTGCCTGCAGCCCTAGCACAGATACGCAGTATTTT.

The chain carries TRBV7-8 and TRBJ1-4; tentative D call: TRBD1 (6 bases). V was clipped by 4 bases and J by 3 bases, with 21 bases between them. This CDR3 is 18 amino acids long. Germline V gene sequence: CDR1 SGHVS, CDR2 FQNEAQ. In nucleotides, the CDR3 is TGTGCCAGCAGCTCCCATAAGTCGGACAGCACTGCTAATGAAAAACTGTTTTTT. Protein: CASSSHKSDSTANEKLFF. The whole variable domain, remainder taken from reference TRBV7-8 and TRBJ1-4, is GAGVSQSPRYKVAKRGQDVALRCDPISGHVSLFWYQQALGQGPEFLTYFQNEAQLDKSGLPSDRFFAERPEGSVSTLKIQRTQQEDSAVYLCASSSHKSDSTANEKLFFGSGTQLSVL.

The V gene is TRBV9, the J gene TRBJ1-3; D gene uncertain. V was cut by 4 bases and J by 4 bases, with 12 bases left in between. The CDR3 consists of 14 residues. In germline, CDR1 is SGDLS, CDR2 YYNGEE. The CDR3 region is CASSSTTWGNTIYF. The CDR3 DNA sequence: TGTGCCAGCAGCTCCACTACCTGGGGAAACACCATATATTTT. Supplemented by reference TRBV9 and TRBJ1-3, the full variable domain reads DSGVTQTPKHLITATGQRVTLRCSPRSGDLSVYWYQQSLDQGLQFLIQYYNGEERAKGNILERFSAQQFPDLHSELNLSSLELGDSALYFCASSSTTWGNTIYFGEGSWLTVV.

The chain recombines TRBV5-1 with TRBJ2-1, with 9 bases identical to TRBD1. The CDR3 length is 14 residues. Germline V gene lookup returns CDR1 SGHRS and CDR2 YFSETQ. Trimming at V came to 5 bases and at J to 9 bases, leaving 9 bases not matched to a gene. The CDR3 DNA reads TGCGCCAGCAGTCGGGACAGGGATCGGGGTGAGCAGTTCTTC. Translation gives CASSRDRDRGEQFF.

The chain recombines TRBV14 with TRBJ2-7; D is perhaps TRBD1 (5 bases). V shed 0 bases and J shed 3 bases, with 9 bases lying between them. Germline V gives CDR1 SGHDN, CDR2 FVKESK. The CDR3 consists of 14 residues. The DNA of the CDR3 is TGTGCCAGCAGCCAAGATTCAGGGATCTACGAGCAGTACTTC. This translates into CASSQDSGIYEQYF.

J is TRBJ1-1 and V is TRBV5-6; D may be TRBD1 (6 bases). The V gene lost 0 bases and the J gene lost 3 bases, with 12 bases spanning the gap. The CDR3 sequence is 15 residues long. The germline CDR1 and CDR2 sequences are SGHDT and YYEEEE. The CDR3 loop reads CASSLVSRGDTEAFF. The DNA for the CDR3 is TGTGCCAGCAGCTTGGTGAGCAGGGGAGACACTGAAGCTTTCTTT.

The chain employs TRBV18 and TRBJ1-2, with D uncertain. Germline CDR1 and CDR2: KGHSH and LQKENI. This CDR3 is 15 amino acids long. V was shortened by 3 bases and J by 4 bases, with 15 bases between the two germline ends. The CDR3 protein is CASSPPTRNRYGYTF. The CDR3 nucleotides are TGTGCCAGCTCACCCCCGACGAGGAATCGCTATGGCTACACCTTC.

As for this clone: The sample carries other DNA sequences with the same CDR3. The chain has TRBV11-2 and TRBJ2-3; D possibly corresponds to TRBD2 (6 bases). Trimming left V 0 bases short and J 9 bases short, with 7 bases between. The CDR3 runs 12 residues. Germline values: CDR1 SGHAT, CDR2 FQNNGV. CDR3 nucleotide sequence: TGTGCCAGCAGCTTAGATCGGGGGACGCAGTATTTT. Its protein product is CASSLDRGTQYF. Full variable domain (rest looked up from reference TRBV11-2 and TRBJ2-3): EAGVAQSPRYKIIEKRQSVAFWCNPISGHATLYWYQQILGQGPKLLIQFQNNGVVDDSQLPKDRFSAERLKGVDSTLKIQPAKLEDSAVYLCASSLDRGTQYFGPGTRLTVL.

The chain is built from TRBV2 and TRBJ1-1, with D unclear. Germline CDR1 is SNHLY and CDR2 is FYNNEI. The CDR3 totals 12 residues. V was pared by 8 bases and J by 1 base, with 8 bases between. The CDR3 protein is CASGQSNTEAFF. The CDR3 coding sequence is TGTGCCAGCGGGCAGTCGAACACTGAAGCTTTCTTT. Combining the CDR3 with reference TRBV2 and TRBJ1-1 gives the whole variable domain EPEVTQTPSHQVTQMGQEVILRCVPISNHLYFYWYRQILGQKVEFLVSFYNNEISEKSEIFDDQFSVERPDGSNFTLKIRSTKLEDSAMYFCASGQSNTEAFFGQGTRLTVV.

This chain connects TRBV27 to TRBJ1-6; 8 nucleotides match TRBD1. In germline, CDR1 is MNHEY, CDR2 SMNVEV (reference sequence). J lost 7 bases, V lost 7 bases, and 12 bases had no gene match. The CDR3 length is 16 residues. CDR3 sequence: CASTQGARVGNSPLHF. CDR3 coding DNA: TGTGCCAGCACCCAGGGGGCGCGCGTGGGGAATTCACCCCTCCACTTT.

CDR3 loop: CSTEMGVGGYTF. The CDR3 DNA is TGCAGCACCGAGATGGGGGTGGGTGGCTACACCTTC. The chain links TRBV29-1 to TRBJ1-2; D possibly corresponds to TRBD1 (5 bases). CDR1 is SQVTM, CDR2 ANQGSEA, per germline. The CDR3 runs to 12 residues. V was shortened by 8 bases and J by 7 bases, with 17 bases between the two germline ends.

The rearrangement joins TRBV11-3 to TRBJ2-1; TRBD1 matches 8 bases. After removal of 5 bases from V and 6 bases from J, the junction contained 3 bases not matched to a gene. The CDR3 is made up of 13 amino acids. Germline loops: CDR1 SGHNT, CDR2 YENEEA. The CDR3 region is CASSGQGINEQFF. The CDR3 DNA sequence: TGTGCCAGCAGCGGACAGGGAATCAATGAGCAGTTCTTC. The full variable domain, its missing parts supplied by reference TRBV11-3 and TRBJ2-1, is EAGVVQSPRYKIIEKKQPVAFWCNPISGHNTLYWYLQNLGQGPELLIRYENEEAVDDSQLPKDRFSAERLKGVDSTLKIQPAELGDSAVYLCASSGQGINEQFFGPGTRLTVL.

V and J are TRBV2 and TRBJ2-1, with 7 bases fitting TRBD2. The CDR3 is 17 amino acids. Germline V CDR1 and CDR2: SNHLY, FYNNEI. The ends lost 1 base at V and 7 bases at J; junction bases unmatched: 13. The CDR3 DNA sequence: TGTGCCAGCAGTGAAGAACCCGGGGGAGGGCCGGGGAATGAGCAGTTCTTC. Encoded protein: CASSEEPGGGPGNEQFF. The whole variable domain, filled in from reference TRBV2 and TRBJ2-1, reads EPEVTQTPSHQVTQMGQEVILRCVPISNHLYFYWYRQILGQKVEFLVSFYNNEISEKSEIFDDQFSVERPDGSNFTLKIRSTKLEDSAMYFCASSEEPGGGPGNEQFFGPGTRLTVL.

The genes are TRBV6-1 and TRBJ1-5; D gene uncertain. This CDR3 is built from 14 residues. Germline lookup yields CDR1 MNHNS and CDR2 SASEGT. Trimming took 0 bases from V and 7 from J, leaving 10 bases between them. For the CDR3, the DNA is TGTGCCAGCAGTGAAGCGCTGGGGTCACAGCCCCAGCATTTT. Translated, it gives CASSEALGSQPQHF.

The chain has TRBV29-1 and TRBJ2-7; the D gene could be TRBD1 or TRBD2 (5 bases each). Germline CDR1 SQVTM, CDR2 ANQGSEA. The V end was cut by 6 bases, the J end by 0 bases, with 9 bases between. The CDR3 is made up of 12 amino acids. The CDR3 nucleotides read TGCAGCGTCGCAGGGAGCTCCTACGAGCAGTACTTC. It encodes CSVAGSSYEQYF.